This entry describes one T cell receptor (beta chain). Its cognate antigen is unknown. The data are from a study of spatial heterogeneity in lung cancer. One entry per CDR3 protein results from TCRdb running MiXCR on the 5' RACE reads. The top ten hold 24% of the sample, which has about 120,000 distinct CDR3 sequences, 9.5% to 14% seen once. The time point here: blood at routine non-recurrence follow-up after resection. Frozen PBMC, nontumor lung or tumor provided whole RNA, which was sequenced unsorted. Study findings and constraints: Tumor TCRs that were ubiquitous and expanded showed up in blood more at resection than follow-up.

Sequences were derived from PBMCs, sampled at follow-up. The source is a female donor with early-stage non-small cell lung cancer.

The CDR3 DNA is TGTGCCAGCAGCCCACCTGATTGGACAGGCGAGCAGTACTTC. It codes for CASSPPDWTGEQYF. This rearrangement joins TRBV7-8 to TRBJ2-7; 7 nucleotides line up with TRBD1. This CDR3 has 14 residues. Trimming cost V 5 bases and J 6 bases; bases outside gene matches: 10. Per germline, CDR1 SGHVS and CDR2 FQNEAQ. Using reference TRBV7-8 and TRBJ2-7 for the parts outside the CDR3, the full variable domain is GAGVSQSPRYKVAKRGQDVALRCDPISGHVSLFWYQQALGQGPEFLTYFQNEAQLDKSGLPSDRFFAERPEGSVSTLKIQRTQQEDSAVYLCASSPPDWTGEQYFGPGTRLTVT.